This T cell receptor (beta chain) emerged from a study of CD8+CD57+ T cells in acquired aplastic anemia. At the level of the study: About 3 ug was the average amount of DNA from sorted CD4+ and CD8+ cells. Whole-study results and caveats: The number of CD8+ CDR3 sequences shared by patients and controls was 25 to 35.

With 9 bases removed from V and 9 bases from J, the gap between germline ends came to 17 bases. CDR3 size: 13 residues. The germline CDR1 and CDR2 sequences are KGHDR and SFDVKD. Profiles of TCR beta VDJ and CDR3 were generated from a genomic DNA template. TCRdb itself ran the reads through MiXCR, one entry per CDR3 protein. The sample contains around 200,000 distinct CDR3 sequences, nearly 65% of which appear only once. The patients chosen for sequencing had shown expansion of CD8+CD57+ cells (detected by flow cytometry). As a group, the patients uniformly had severe acquired aplastic anemia. This clonotype has just one count. What it binds is unknown.

This clonotype was obtained from a human donor with aplastic anemia. This chain links TRBV24-1 with TRBJ2-4; maybe TRBD1 (5 bases). Source material: sorted CD4+, CD8+, or CD8+CD57+ T cells (not recorded which) from PBMCs. The CDR3 DNA sequence: TGTGCCACCCGTGGGGCCTATGTCTCCATTCAGTACTTC. Its translation is CATRGAYVSIQYF.